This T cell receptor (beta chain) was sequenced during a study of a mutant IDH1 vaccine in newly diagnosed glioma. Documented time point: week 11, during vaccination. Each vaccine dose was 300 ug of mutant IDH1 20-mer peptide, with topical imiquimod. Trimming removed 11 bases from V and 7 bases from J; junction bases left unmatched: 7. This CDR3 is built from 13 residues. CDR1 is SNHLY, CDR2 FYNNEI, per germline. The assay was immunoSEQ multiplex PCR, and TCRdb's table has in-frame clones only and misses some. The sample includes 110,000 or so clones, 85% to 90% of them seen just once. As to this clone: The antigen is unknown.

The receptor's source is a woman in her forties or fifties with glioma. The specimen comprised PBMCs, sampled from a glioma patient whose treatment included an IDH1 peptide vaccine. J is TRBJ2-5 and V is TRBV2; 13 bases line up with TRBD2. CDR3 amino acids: CAGGLAGVGTQYF. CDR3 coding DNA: TGTGCCGGAGGACTAGCGGGAGTGGGGACCCAGTACTTC.